This T cell receptor beta chain was obtained from a study of a mutant IDH1 vaccine in newly diagnosed glioma. As for time point: week 11, during vaccination. Doses comprised 300 ug of mutant IDH1 20-mer peptide each, plus topical imiquimod. About this clone: Its antigen is undetermined.

Trimming cost V 3 bases and J 6 bases, with 19 bases left between them. This CDR3 contains 16 residues. Per germline, CDR1 SGDLS and CDR2 YYNGEE. Profiling relied on immunoSEQ multiplex PCR, and the TCRdb table lists in-frame clones only, not all of them. Of some 60,000 clones listed, about 80% are singletons. The chain joins TRBV9 to TRBJ2-1; D not resolved. The material sequenced was PBMCs, taken from a glioma patient whose treatment included an IDH1 peptide vaccine. This receptor was taken from a man aged 50 or older with glioma. Here the CDR3 reads CASSAPSSVTSNEQFF. For the CDR3, the DNA is TGTGCCAGCAGCGCGCCCTCAAGCGTAACTTCCAATGAGCAGTTCTTC.